One and the same sample provided the 18 T cell receptor beta chains below, sequenced in a study of blood T cells in healthy people across ages. The second PCR ran about 6 to 11 cycles with a sample-barcoded 5' primer and J-beta primers. One entry per CDR3 protein, called by TCRdb with MiXCR from the 5' RACE reads. The sample shows 1.2 million to 1.5 million distinct CDR3 sequences, around 59% of them seen only once. The sequenced sample consisted of blood. Receptors were obtained from a man between 18 and 35 years old in good health.

The V call is TRBV29-1, the J call TRBJ1-1, with D maybe TRBD1 (5 bases). Germline V gene sequence: CDR1 SQVTM, CDR2 ANQGSEA. The CDR3 runs 14 residues. The V gene lost 4 bases and the J gene lost 2 bases, with 14 bases spanning the gap. The CDR3 sequence: CSVAWGMVNTEAFF. CDR3 coding DNA: TGCAGCGTTGCGTGGGGGATGGTCAACACTGAAGCTTTCTTT.

This chain connects TRBV4-3 to TRBJ2-6; 8 bases agree with TRBD1. From germline, CDR1 is LGHNA and CDR2 YSLEER. Trimming cost V 2 bases and J 0 bases; bases outside gene matches: 3. There are 17 residues in the CDR3. DNA of the CDR3: TGCGCCAGCAGCCAACAGGGGGCATTCTCTGGGGCCAACGTCCTGACTTTC. This codes for CASSQQGAFSGANVLTF.

This chain connects TRBV20-1 to TRBJ1-2, with 8 bases identical to TRBD1. J lost 6 bases, V lost 5 bases, and 8 bases had no gene match. The CDR3 is 13 amino acids. The V gene's germline CDR1 is DFQATT and CDR2 SNEGSKA (reference sequence). CDR3 nucleotides: TGCAGTGCTTCCTCCCGGGACAGGCATGGCTACACCTTC. It codes for CSASSRDRHGYTF.

This clonotype was counted only a few times. The V call is TRBV4-3, the J call TRBJ2-7; 9 bases agree with TRBD1. Germline CDR1 LGHNA, CDR2 YSLEER. The CDR3 contains 15 residues. V shed 6 bases, J shed 6 bases, and the junction held 12 bases outside the gene matches. The CDR3 sequence: CASSVDGQGIGEQYF. The DNA for the CDR3 is TGCGCCAGCAGTGTAGATGGACAGGGGATCGGCGAGCAGTACTTC.

The rearrangement uses TRBV11-2 and TRBJ2-5; TRBD2 aligns across 11 bases. The J call could be wrong; TRBJ2-7 is a better fit for the DNA end. The length of the CDR3 is 14 residues. Germline CDR1 SGHAT, CDR2 FQNNGV. The CDR3 coding sequence is TGTGCCAGCAGCATAACTAGCGGGAGCTACGAGCAGTACTTC. This sequence encodes CASSITSGSYEQYF.

The V gene is TRBV4-2, the J gene TRBJ2-5; 8 bases match TRBD1. Germline V gene data show CDR1 as LGHNA and CDR2 as YNFKEQ. This CDR3 is built from 16 residues. The junction had 9 bases not matched to a gene; V was cut back by 4 bases and J by 2 bases. The CDR3 sequence is CASSPRTGPAQETQYF. CDR3 nucleotides: TGTGCCAGCAGCCCTAGGACAGGGCCGGCACAAGAGACCCAGTACTTC.

V and J are TRBV25-1 and TRBJ2-5; possibly TRBD1 for D (8 bases). Looked up from germline, CDR1 is MGHDK and CDR2 is SYGVNS. V was cut by 6 bases and J by 11 bases, with 22 bases left in between. The CDR3 is 14 residues long. This CDR3 is CASRGQGGNNEQYF. In nucleotides, the CDR3 is TGTGCCAGCAGAGGACAGGGAGGGAACAATGAGCAGTACTTC.

The V call is TRBV3-1, the J call TRBJ1-2, with TRBD1 matching over 10 bases. The CDR3 covers 18 residues. With V trimmed by 4 bases and J by 4 bases, 15 bases remained unmatched. Germline-derived CDR1 and CDR2 are LGHDT and YNNKEL (reference sequence). This CDR3 reads CASSLDRSGTGVGYGYTF. DNA of the CDR3: TGTGCCAGCAGCCTCGATCGGAGCGGGACAGGGGTTGGCTATGGCTACACCTTC.

This chain joins TRBV6-1 and TRBJ2-1; D call uncertain. The V gene's germline CDR1 is MNHNS and CDR2 SASEGT. V was shortened by 0 bases and J by 5 bases, with 11 bases between the two germline ends. The CDR3 totals 15 residues. The CDR3: CASSEALRLDNEQFF. Written as DNA, the CDR3 is TGTGCCAGCAGTGAAGCGCTTCGACTTGACAATGAGCAGTTCTTC.

Details on this clonotype: The junction does not match germline at one end; this may be a read error. The chain uses TRBV20-1 and TRBJ1-6; D gene ambiguous. The CDR3 runs to 14 residues. CDR1 is DFQATT and CDR2 is SNEGSKA in the germline V gene (reference sequence). CDR3 in DNA: TGCAGTGCTCCCCAAGAGGGCTATTATTCACCCCTCCACTTT. Its protein is CSAPQEGYYSPLHF.

A few counts support this clonotype. The gene calls are TRBV6-5 and TRBJ1-1, with a weak D call TRBD1 (5 bases). Germline CDR1 is MNHEY and CDR2 is SVGAGI. Trimming cost V 0 bases and J 5 bases, with 10 bases left between them. This CDR3 is 14 amino acids long. The CDR3 sequence: CASSYSFGGTEAFF. The CDR3 bases are TGTGCCAGCAGTTACTCGTTTGGGGGTACTGAAGCTTTCTTT.

This clonotype came up a few times. The chain recombines TRBV6-5 with TRBJ2-1; D is unclear. Trimming removed 2 bases at V and 9 bases at J, with 11 bases between. The length of the CDR3 is 13 residues. Germline V gene data show CDR1 as MNHEY and CDR2 as SVGAGI. The CDR3 is CASSYGLSGEQFF. The CDR3 coding sequence is TGTGCCAGCAGTTACGGCTTATCGGGTGAGCAGTTCTTC.

The V and J genes are TRBV9 and TRBJ2-3; no definite D call. CDR1 is SGDLS and CDR2 is YYNGEE in the germline V gene. Trimming pared 0 bases from V and 0 bases from J, leaving 11 bases between. This CDR3 is 16 amino acids long. For the CDR3, the DNA is TGTGCCAGCAGCGTAGTGGGCGATCCTAGCACAGATACGCAGTATTTT. This encodes CASSVVGDPSTDTQYF.

The chain uses TRBV12-3 or TRBV12-4 and TRBJ2-4; D gene uncertain. The assigned J gene may be wrong: the sequence end matches TRBJ2-5 better. The CDR3 loop spans 15 amino acids. As DNA, the CDR3 is TGTGCCAGCAGGCCGCCAGAGGCTTTTTGGGAGACCCAGTACTTC. This translates into CASRPPEAFWETQYF.

J is TRBJ2-7 and V is TRBV29-1; D not resolved. CDR3 length: 11 residues. CDR1 and CDR2 from the germline V gene are SQVTM and ANQGSEA. V lost 4 bases and J 7 bases, leaving 11 bases between the germline ends. The CDR3 protein is CSVVLGKEQYF. CDR3 DNA: TGCAGCGTTGTCCTAGGGAAAGAGCAGTACTTC.

The chain uses TRBV2 and TRBJ2-3; 7 nucleotides agree with TRBD2. This CDR3 is built from 15 residues. The V segment lost 8 bases and the J segment 0 bases; nucleotides outside the gene matches: 8. Germline V lookup: CDR1 SNHLY, CDR2 FYNNEI. The CDR3 coding sequence is TGTGCCAGCGTCAGGGCTAGCGGAAGCACAGATACGCAGTATTTT. Translation gives CASVRASGSTDTQYF.

V and J are TRBV4-1 and TRBJ1-3; tentative D call: TRBD1 (5 bases). CDR3 length: 17 residues. Looked up from germline, CDR1 is MGHRA and CDR2 is YSYEKL. Trimming left V 1 base short and J 1 base short, with 14 bases between. The CDR3 DNA sequence: TGCGCCAGCAGCCAAGGCAGGGTTGGGGTTTCTGGAAACACCATATATTTT. This codes for CASSQGRVGVSGNTIYF.

The V gene is TRBV27, the J gene TRBJ2-7, with 7 bases lining up with TRBD1. Germline CDR1 reads MNHEY; CDR2 reads SMNVEV (reference sequence). CDR3 length equals 15 residues. V shed 3 bases, J shed 0 bases, and the junction held 5 bases outside the gene matches. The CDR3 DNA is TGTGCCAGCAGTTTTGCACAGGGGCTCTCCTACGAGCAGTACTTC. It translates to CASSFAQGLSYEQYF.